The T cell receptor beta chain described here comes from a study of blood T cell repertoires in COVID-19 (dated by TCRdb to about 2020). A note on the overall study: Samples covering the acute and convalescent phases of COVID-19 were provided by collaborators in the United States, Italy and Spain. The material from the prospective study consisted of cDNA or gDNA derived from T cells, B-cell-depleted T cells, or PBMCs. Subjects who had been exposed to COVID-19, were actively infected with it, or had recovered from it provided the deeply sampled blood TCRbeta repertoires that made up the dataset. The repertoires were made available in a free public database intended to serve as a resource for research on the immune response to SARS-CoV-2. The samples were drawn from the first 160 participants of the ongoing ImmuneRACE study and from over a thousand subjects provided by 6 global collaborators. Nearly every sample came with metadata listing a de-identified subject ID, COVID-19 status, age in years and sex. HLA class I and class II types, where available, came from metadata supplied by the sample provider rather than from assay-based typing.

Points the paper makes about the study in general: How much clinical and demographic metadata was included differed by source and by participant, and the metadata was provided uncurated.

Whole blood was collected in K2EDTA tubes by collaborating institutions according to the institutions' own protocols. Collaborator samples were shipped for TCRbeta analysis as frozen whole blood, isolated PBMCs, or DNA extracted from either sample type. With regard to this clone: The specificity of this receptor is unknown. No much larger clone exists at a distance of one base, and base qualities are not known.

CDR1 and CDR2, per the germline V gene (reference sequence), are LNHDA and SQIVND. V lost 6 bases and J lost 7 bases, and the count of bases not matched to a germline gene is 2. Measured from the cysteine to the phenylalanine, the CDR3 is 13 residues long. The sequence is cut down to CDR3 DNA, 39 bases in frame from base 1. TCRbeta CDR3 regions were amplified from genomic DNA using the immunoSEQ Assay, a bias-controlled multiplex PCR. On the study's bioinformatics: The number of nucleated cells in each sample was estimated by amplification of reference gene primers within the assay. To quantify the absolute abundance of each unique TCRbeta CDR3 rearrangement, sequence reads were collapsed and filtered. For each sample, productive Simpson clonality was calculated as the square root of Simpson's diversity index over productive rearrangements. This is the immuneACCESS table as TCRdb keeps it, with only in-frame sequences that have V and J called. A part of the clones is gone; compared with another copy, unresolved V genes explain less than half, and the rest is unexplained. The DNA gave D and trimming, while V, J and clone size come from that table. Recorded for this sample are 140,000 or so clones; roughly 87% of them occurred a single time. 1.8% of the sample rests with the top ten.

The rearranged segments are TRBV19 and TRBJ1-6; TRBD1 matches 8 bases in the middle. The sample consisted of peripheral blood. The clonotype comes from a man aged 70 or older with acute or convalescent COVID-19. The CDR3: CASRGQDNSPLHF. In nucleotides, the sequence is TGTGCCAGTAGGGGACAGGACAATTCACCCCTCCACTTT. The variable domain in full, with residues beyond the CDR3 obtained from the reference TRBV19 and TRBJ1-6 genes, is DGGITQSPKYLFRKEGQNVTLSCEQNLNHDAMYWYRQDPGQGLRLIYYSQIVNDFQKGDIAEGYSVSREKKESFPLTVTSAQKNPTAFYLCASRGQDNSPLHFGNGTRLTVT.